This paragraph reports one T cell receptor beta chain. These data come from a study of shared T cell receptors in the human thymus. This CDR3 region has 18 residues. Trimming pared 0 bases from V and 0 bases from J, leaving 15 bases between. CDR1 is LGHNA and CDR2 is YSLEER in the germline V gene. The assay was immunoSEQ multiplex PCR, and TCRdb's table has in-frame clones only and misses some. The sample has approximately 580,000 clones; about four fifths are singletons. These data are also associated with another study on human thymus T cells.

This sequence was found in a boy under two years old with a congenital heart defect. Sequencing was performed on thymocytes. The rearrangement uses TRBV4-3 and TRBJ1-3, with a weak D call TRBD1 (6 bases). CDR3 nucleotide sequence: TGCGCCAGCAGCCAAGAGAACACAGGGAAGAGCTCTGGAAACACCATATATTTT. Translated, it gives CASSQENTGKSSGNTIYF.